The rows below give T cell receptor beta chains drawn from one sample of a study of T cell changes during pregnancy in multiple sclerosis. Sequencing used immunoSEQ multiplex PCR; TCRdb keeps in-frame clones, though not all of them. The sample consists of about 47,000 clones, 80% to 95% of them appearing once. Sample: peripheral blood, taken in the third trimester of pregnancy. These receptors were taken from a female donor with multiple sclerosis, enrolled in a pregnancy study. Both conserved end residues are part of each CDR3. D genes are given only for firm matches. A clone size is listed for some rows: how often the clone was seen (once, few, many), or a class if it is expanded.

TRBV6-5	-	-	TRBJ2-7	TGTGCCAGCAGTTATTCCCAGTTCGACTACGAGCAGTACTTC	CASSYSQFDYEQYF
TRBV7-8	TRBD1	-	TRBJ1-1	TGTGCCAGCAGCTTGGGACAGGGGGCGCCGAACACTGAAGCTTTCTTT	CASSLGQGAPNTEAFF
TRBV4-3	-	-	TRBJ2-7	TGCGCCAGCAGCCAAGTTCTAAGTTTTAGATACGAGCAGTACTTC	CASSQVLSFRYEQYF
TRBV5-3	-	-	TRBJ1-1	TGTGCCAGAAGCTTGTGGTCTCCGACGGAGATGAACACTGAAGCTTTCTTT	CARSLWSPTEMNTEAFF
TRBV19	-	-	TRBJ2-2	TGTGCCAGTAGTGGGCACATAAACACCGGGGAGCTGTTTTTT	CASSGHINTGELFF
TRBV7-9	TRBD2	-	TRBJ2-3	TGTGCCAGCAGCCCCCTTAGCGGGACCTTCACAGATACGCAGTATTTT	CASSPLSGTFTDTQYF
TRBV20-1	-	-	TRBJ1-2	TGCAGTGCTAGAACGGGGGATGGCTACACCTTC	CSARTGDGYTF
TRBV9	-	-	TRBJ1-2	TGTGCCAGCAGCGTCAACAGAGACCCTATTGAGTATGGCTACACCTTC	CASSVNRDPIEYGYTF
TRBV6-1	TRBD1	-	TRBJ1-3	TGTGCCAGCAGTGATAAGTCGACAGGGGTCGGAAACACCATATATTTT	CASSDKSTGVGNTIYF
TRBV4-3	-	-	TRBJ2-2	TGCGCCAGCAGCTTGCGGTGGCACTTGAACACCGGGGAGCTGTTTTTT	CASSLRWHLNTGELFF
TRBV7-9	TRBD1	-	TRBJ1-4	TGTGCCAGCAGCTCCACAGGGGGCGCTTCTAATGAAAAACTGTTTTTT	CASSSTGGASNEKLFF
TRBV11-3	TRBD2	-	TRBJ2-7	TGTGCCAGCAGCTTAGCGGGACTAGCGGGAGTGTACGGCGAGCAGTACTTC	CASSLAGLAGVYGEQYF
TRBV7-2	TRBD2	once	TRBJ2-1	TGTGCCAGCAGCATCTCTAGCGGGAGATGGGCAAATGAGCAGTTCTTC	CASSISSGRWANEQFF
TRBV2	-	-	TRBJ2-3	TGTGCCAGCACCGGGGCAGATACGCAGTATTTT	CASTGADTQYF
TRBV28	TRBD1	-	TRBJ1-2	TGTGCCAGCAGCTTAACAGGGGGCTATGGCTACACCTTC	CASSLTGGYGYTF
TRBV7-9	TRBD1	-	TRBJ1-2	TGTGCCAGCAGCTTCACCGGGACAGGGGGGCATGGCTACACCTTC	CASSFTGTGGHGYTF
TRBV28	TRBD2	-	TRBJ2-1	TGTGCCAGCAGCACCCTTAAGCGGGAGGTCTTGAATGAGCAGTTCTTC	CASSTLKREVLNEQFF